A single sample gave rise to the 13 T cell receptor beta chains below, sequenced in a study of OX40 agonist ivuxolimab in advanced cancers. Library preparation was by the immunoSEQ multiplex PCR assay. TCRdb mirrors the immuneACCESS table, restricted to in-frame sequences. Some clones are absent from its copies; in checked studies, under half trace to an unresolved V gene, and the reason for the others is unknown. In this sample the table shows roughly 13,000 clones, 77% of which occur a single time. The ten largest clones add up to less than 40% of the sample. Material: CD4+ or CD8+ T cells sorted from blood, obtained in a trial of the OX40 agonist ivuxolimab. Receptors were obtained from an adult with an advanced solid tumor such as melanoma, head and neck, liver or kidney cancer.

This chain connects TRBV5-5 to TRBJ2-7, with no clear D. V was clipped by 0 bases and J by 3 bases, with 4 bases between them. Germline V gives CDR1 SGHKS, CDR2 YYEKEE (reference sequence). The CDR3 contains 12 residues. CDR3 amino acids: CASSLEGYEQYF. CDR3 nucleotides: TGTGCCAGCAGCTTGGAAGGCTACGAGCAGTACTTC.

The chain carries TRBV30 and TRBJ2-1; D possibly corresponds to TRBD2 (6 bases). The CDR3 contains 14 residues. Germline-derived CDR1 and CDR2 are GTSNPN and SVGIG (reference sequence). V was pared by 2 bases and J by 3 bases, with 11 bases between. The CDR3 here is CAWSINSGYNEQFF. DNA for the CDR3: TGTGCCTGGAGTATAAATAGCGGCTACAATGAGCAGTTCTTC.

Concerning this clone: A much more abundant neighbour one base away suggests this may be a read error. This sequence joins TRBV10-3 and TRBJ1-5, with TRBD1 matching 7 bases. There are 14 residues in the CDR3. Germline CDR1 ENHRY, CDR2 SYGVKD. CDR3 DNA: TGTGCCAGCAGTACAGGGGATAGCAATCAGCCCCAGCATTTT. It is translated as CASSTGDSNQPQHF.

The chain carries TRBV5-1 and TRBJ1-2, with a possible D match to TRBD1 (5 bases). V was pared by 0 bases and J by 8 bases, with 14 bases between. CDR1 and CDR2 from the germline V gene are SGHRS and YFSETQ. This CDR3 spans 14 amino acids. Written as DNA, the CDR3 is TGCGCCAGCAGCTTGGACGGCAGGGATACCGGCTACACCTTC. This translates into CASSLDGRDTGYTF.

The CDR3 reads CASSFGGGAYNEQFF. The CDR3 coding sequence is TGTGCCAGCAGCTTTGGAGGGGGCGCCTACAATGAGCAGTTCTTC. The J gene is TRBJ2-1, the V gene TRBV7-3, with D possibly being TRBD1 (7 bases). The germline gives CDR1 SGHTA, CDR2 FQGTGA. Trimming cost V 3 bases and J 2 bases, with 11 bases left between them. This CDR3 has 15 amino acids.

The chain links TRBV27 to TRBJ2-1, with TRBD2 identical over 7 bases. CDR3 length equals 16 residues. J was trimmed by 0 bases and V by 4 bases; bases with no gene match: 6. Germline V lookup: CDR1 MNHEY, CDR2 SMNVEV (reference sequence). The CDR3 reads CASSSEAGPSYNEQFF. CDR3 bases: TGTGCCAGCAGTTCAGAAGCGGGACCCTCCTACAATGAGCAGTTCTTC.

The rearrangement joins TRBV11-3 to TRBJ1-2, with unresolved D. Deletions cut 2 bases from V and 4 bases from J, with 8 bases between. This CDR3 has 13 residues. The germline gives CDR1 SGHNT, CDR2 YENEEA. The CDR3 sequence is CASSLSQVYGYTF. CDR3 nucleotides: TGTGCCAGCAGCTTAAGCCAAGTCTATGGCTACACCTTC.

This clone came up a few times. The chain links TRBV11-2 to TRBJ2-5, with 8 nucleotides matching TRBD1. The V gene's germline CDR1 is SGHAT and CDR2 FQNNGV. This CDR3 comprises 17 residues. Trimming cost V 5 bases and J 1 base; bases outside gene matches: 12. The chain's CDR3 is CASSNLAGGQAQETQYF. CDR3 sequence (DNA): TGTGCCAGCAGCAACCTGGCTGGGGGACAGGCCCAAGAGACCCAGTACTTC.

The J gene is TRBJ2-1, the V gene TRBV9, with 8 nucleotides matching TRBD2. Looked up from germline, CDR1 is SGDLS and CDR2 is YYNGEE. Losses at the gene ends were 2 bases for V and 2 bases for J; bases not matched to a gene: 12. The CDR3 has 18 amino acids. This CDR3 is CASSVSGTPSSAYNEQFF. The CDR3 region has the DNA TGTGCCAGCAGCGTTAGCGGGACCCCCTCGTCTGCCTACAATGAGCAGTTCTTC.

This clone was seen only once. The CDR3 sequence: CASSILAGDYNEQFF. The CDR3 DNA sequence: TGTGCCAGTAGTATACTAGCGGGGGACTACAATGAGCAGTTCTTC. The chain is built from TRBV19 and TRBJ2-1; 10 bases line up with TRBD2. The germline CDR1 and CDR2 sequences are LNHDA and SQIVND (reference sequence). This CDR3 is 15 amino acids long. Trimming took 2 bases from V and 3 from J; bases not matched to a gene: 1.

This chain uses TRBV29-1 with TRBJ2-5, with unresolved D. The germline V gene encodes CDR1 SQVTM and CDR2 ANQGSEA. The CDR3 has 13 residues. With 4 bases removed from V and 4 bases from J, the gap between germline ends came to 13 bases. The CDR3 loop is CSVVGPPRETQYF. The CDR3 nucleotides read TGCAGCGTTGTGGGCCCCCCGAGAGAGACCCAGTACTTC.

This sequence joins TRBV28 and TRBJ2-3, with 15 bases aligning to TRBD2. The V and J ends lost 3 bases and 3 bases, in that order; junction bases with no gene match: 10. The CDR3 loop spans 19 amino acids. CDR1 and CDR2 from the germline V gene are MDHEN and SYDVKM. The DNA of the CDR3 is TGTGCCAGCAGTTTCGGACTAGCGGGAGGGCCAATGGGTACAGATACGCAGTATTTT. It yields the protein CASSFGLAGGPMGTDTQYF.

The chain is built from TRBV7-9 and TRBJ2-5; D uncertain. This CDR3 has 11 residues. Trimming removed 7 bases at V and 3 bases at J, with 6 bases between. Germline values: CDR1 SEHNR, CDR2 FQNEAQ (reference sequence). The CDR3 loop reads CASNPEETQYF. CDR3 DNA: TGTGCCAGCAACCCCGAAGAGACCCAGTACTTC.